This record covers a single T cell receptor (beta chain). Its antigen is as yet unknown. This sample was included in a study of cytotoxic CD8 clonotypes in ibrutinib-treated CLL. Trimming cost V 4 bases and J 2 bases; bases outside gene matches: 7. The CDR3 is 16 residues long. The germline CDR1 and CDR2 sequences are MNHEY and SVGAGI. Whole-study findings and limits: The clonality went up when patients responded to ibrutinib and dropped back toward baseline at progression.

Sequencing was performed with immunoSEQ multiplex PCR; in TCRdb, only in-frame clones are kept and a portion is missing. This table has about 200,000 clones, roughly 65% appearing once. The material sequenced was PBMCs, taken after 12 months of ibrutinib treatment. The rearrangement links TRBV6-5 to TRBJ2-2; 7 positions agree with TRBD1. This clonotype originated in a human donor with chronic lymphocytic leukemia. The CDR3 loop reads CASSSQGRLNTGELFF. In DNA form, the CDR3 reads TGTGCCAGCAGTTCACAGGGGCGGCTAAACACCGGGGAGCTGTTTTTT.